A single sample is the source of the 23 T cell receptor beta chains below, sequenced in a study of T cells in Graves' hyperthyroidism and ophthalmopathy. TCR beta CDR3 region amplification was performed from RNA transcripts. Initially, a first-round RT-PCR of the TCR CDR3 employed the HTBI primer set. Each CDR3 protein gets one entry after TCRdb re-called the multiplex PCR reads with MiXCR. Among approximately 610,000 distinct CDR3 sequences listed, about 15% were seen once. Sequencing input: blood. These receptors came from a woman between 40 and 55 years old with Graves' ophthalmopathy.

The rearrangement links TRBV12-3 or TRBV12-4 to TRBJ2-7; D possibly uses TRBD1 or TRBD2 (5 bases each). This CDR3 has 17 amino acids. With 0 bases removed from V and 4 bases from J, the gap between germline ends came to 19 bases. This CDR3 reads CASSLALPGRLWYEQYF. In DNA, the CDR3 is TGTGCCAGCAGTTTAGCGCTCCCGGGACGCCTGTGGTACGAGCAGTACTTC.

There are a few counts of this clonotype. The genes are TRBV6-1 and TRBJ2-2; 12 nucleotides align to TRBD2. The CDR3 has 15 residues. Germline V gene lookup returns CDR1 MNHNS and CDR2 SASEGT. J gave up 7 bases and V 6 bases, and 6 bases lay outside the gene matches. In DNA form, the CDR3 reads TGTGCCAGCAGGTCTAGCGGGAGGGTGATCGGGGAGCTGTTTTTT. As protein: CASRSSGRVIGELFF.

This clonotype was detected ten times or more. The chain links TRBV12-3 or TRBV12-4 to TRBJ1-2; D possibly corresponds to TRBD1 (5 bases). CDR3 length equals 15 residues. V was cut by 7 bases and J by 6 bases, with 21 bases left in between. Here the CDR3 reads CASNPSGLKGDGYTF. The CDR3 region has the DNA TGTGCCAGCAATCCCTCGGGCCTAAAAGGGGATGGCTACACCTTC.

The chain is built from TRBV7-2 and TRBJ2-7; TRBD2 matches at 8 bases. The CDR3 spans 15 residues. CDR1 is SGHTA, CDR2 FQGNSA, per germline. V lost 5 bases and J lost 2; bases outside the gene matches: 8. DNA of the CDR3: TGTGCCAGCAGCCTAAAGCGGGAGAGAGCCTACGAGCAGTACTTC. Protein product: CASSLKRERAYEQYF.

This clonotype appeared a few times. The chain uses TRBV19 and TRBJ2-2, with D unclear. V lost 3 bases to trimming and J lost 3 bases, with 5 bases between them. The CDR3 has 13 amino acids. CDR1 and CDR2 from the germline V gene are LNHDA and SQIVND (reference sequence). In DNA, the CDR3 is TGTGCCAGTAGTATCGGTGACACCGGGGAGCTGTTTTTT. Translating gives CASSIGDTGELFF.

This clonotype was picked up many times. The genes are TRBV6-1 and TRBJ1-5, with 8 bases that match TRBD1. Germline CDR1 reads MNHNS; CDR2 reads SASEGT. The ends lost 6 bases at V and 0 bases at J; junction bases unmatched: 4. The CDR3 is 15 amino acids. CDR3 in DNA: TGTGCCAGCAGAATGACAGGGGATAGCAATCAGCCCCAGCATTTT. Amino acids: CASRMTGDSNQPQHF.

This clonotype came up many times. V usage is TRBV5-6 and J usage is TRBJ2-5; TRBD2 matches 11 bases. CDR1 is SGHDT, CDR2 YYEEEE, per germline. The junction had 5 bases not matched to a gene; V was cut back by 4 bases and J by 3 bases. The CDR3 has 15 amino acids. The CDR3 region has the DNA TGTGCCAGCAGCCCTCCGACTAGCGGGGAAGAGACCCAGTACTTC. Residues: CASSPPTSGEETQYF.

In this sample, this clonotype turned up many times. The chain carries TRBV5-1 and TRBJ1-6; a possible D gene is TRBD1 (5 bases). This CDR3 is 13 amino acids long. Looked up from germline, CDR1 is SGHRS and CDR2 is YFSETQ. Trimming left V 7 bases short and J 6 bases short, with 11 bases between. The CDR3 DNA is TGCGCCAGCGGAGAGGGGTCTAATTCACCCCTCCACTTT. Translated, it gives CASGEGSNSPLHF.

This clonotype was counted only a few times. The CDR3 here is CASSTDRVDGYTF. The DNA for the CDR3 is TGTGCCAGCAGTACCGACAGGGTGGATGGCTACACCTTC. The J gene is TRBJ1-2, the V gene TRBV6-2 or TRBV6-3; 7 bases fit TRBD1. The CDR3 contains 13 residues. With V trimmed by 5 bases and J by 6 bases, 6 bases remained unmatched. Germline assignment: CDR1 MNHEY and CDR2 SVGEGT.

There are many counts of this clonotype. The gene calls are TRBV28 and TRBJ2-7; D is possibly TRBD2 (5 bases). The V and J ends lost 6 bases and 2 bases respectively, with 14 bases between them. Looked up from germline, CDR1 is MDHEN and CDR2 is SYDVKM. The CDR3 runs 14 residues. In DNA, the CDR3 is TGTGCCAGCAGACCTAGCTATACGGCCTACGAGCAGTACTTC. It codes for CASRPSYTAYEQYF.

The chain has TRBV28 and TRBJ1-5; TRBD1 aligns across 10 bases. The CDR3 length is 15 residues. CDR1 is MDHEN, CDR2 SYDVKM, per germline. The V and J ends lost 8 bases and 7 bases, in that order; junction bases with no gene match: 11. The CDR3 region has the DNA TGTGCCAGCCGGGGGGGACAGGGGATACTACAGCCCCAGCATTTT. Translating gives CASRGGQGILQPQHF.

This clonotype was detected ten times or more. CDR3 in amino acids: CASSGTPLEQYF. DNA of the CDR3: TGTGCCAGCAGTGGGACTCCCCTTGAGCAGTACTTC. The chain recombines TRBV28 with TRBJ2-7; TRBD2 might be the D (6 bases). Germline-derived CDR1 and CDR2 are MDHEN and SYDVKM. The CDR3 covers 12 residues. V was cut by 5 bases and J by 7 bases, with 12 bases left in between.

V usage is TRBV10-3 and J usage is TRBJ1-2; the D is unclear. The V end lost 0 bases, the J end lost 9 bases, and 17 bases lay between the germline ends. The germline gives CDR1 ENHRY, CDR2 SYGVKD. This CDR3 has 15 amino acids. CDR3: CAISESLESGRSYTF. The CDR3 region has the DNA TGTGCCATCAGTGAGTCGTTGGAGAGCGGGAGGAGCTACACCTTC.

This clonotype showed up just a few times. V gene TRBV7-6 combines with J gene TRBJ1-3; D unresolved. V was trimmed by 5 bases and J by 0 bases, leaving 11 bases between them. Germline V gene data show CDR1 as SGHVS and CDR2 as FNYEAQ. This CDR3 region has 15 residues. The CDR3 spells CASSSEFLSGNTIYF. DNA for the CDR3: TGTGCCAGCAGCAGCGAGTTCCTCTCTGGAAACACCATATATTTT.

There are many counts of this clonotype. V is TRBV28 and J is TRBJ1-2; 7 bases agree with TRBD1. This CDR3 comprises 17 residues. In germline, CDR1 is MDHEN, CDR2 SYDVKM. V was pared by 7 bases and J by 0 bases, with 14 bases of the junction left unmatched. CDR3: CASTPWDSGLTNYGYTF. The DNA of the CDR3 is TGTGCCAGCACCCCCTGGGACAGCGGACTGACTAACTATGGCTACACCTTC.

This clonotype has ten or more counts. The chain uses TRBV3-1 and TRBJ2-7; 11 bases line up with TRBD2. Germline V CDR1 and CDR2: LGHDT, YNNKEL (reference sequence). This CDR3 is built from 17 residues. V was clipped by 1 base and J by 3 bases; unmatched bases: 8. The CDR3, as DNA: TGTGCCAGCAGCCAAGGTTCGGGACTAGCGGAGATCTACGAGCAGTACTTC. Protein sequence: CASSQGSGLAEIYEQYF.

The V gene is TRBV6-2 or TRBV6-3, the J gene TRBJ2-5; D may be TRBD2 (5 bases). The germline V gene has CDR1 MNHEY and CDR2 SVGEGT. Trimming took 4 bases from V and 2 from J, leaving 17 bases between them. CDR3 length: 16 residues. Here the CDR3 reads CASSSPVAGPQETQYF. In DNA, the CDR3 is TGTGCCAGCAGTTCACCCGTTGCGGGTCCGCAAGAGACCCAGTACTTC.

This chain joins TRBV5-1 and TRBJ2-5; 9 nucleotides agree with TRBD2. V lost 0 bases and J lost 5; bases outside the gene matches: 11. Germline values: CDR1 SGHRS, CDR2 YFSETQ. This CDR3 region has 17 residues. The CDR3 bases are TGCGCCAGCAGCTTGGTAGGAGCGGGAGGCGGGGCGGAGACCCAGTACTTC. Translated: CASSLVGAGGGAETQYF.

This clonotype was seen ten or more times. The chain combines TRBV28 with TRBJ1-2; 7 bases match TRBD1. Germline CDR1 is MDHEN and CDR2 is SYDVKM. V shed 9 bases, J shed 2 bases, and the junction held 9 bases outside the gene matches. CDR3 size: 14 residues. In nucleotides, the CDR3 is TGTGCCAGTACCACCTTGACAGGGAACTATGGCTACACCTTC. Residues: CASTTLTGNYGYTF.

This clonotype was found many times. J is TRBJ1-2 and V is TRBV6-5; a weak D match, TRBD1 (5 bases). CDR3 length: 12 amino acids. Trimming left V 5 bases short and J 6 bases short, with 10 bases between. Germline CDR1 and CDR2: MNHEY and SVGAGI. The CDR3 DNA reads TGTGCCAGCAGTCGGCAGGGCGATGGCTACACCTTC. It specifies CASSRQGDGYTF.

The chain is built from TRBV29-1 and TRBJ2-5, with a tentative D call TRBD1 (6 bases). CDR3 length: 14 amino acids. Trimming shortened V by 7 bases and J by 5 bases, and 20 bases separated the two germline ends. Germline assignment: CDR1 SQVTM and CDR2 ANQGSEA. CDR3 sequence: CSGTRGSRGETQYF. The CDR3, as DNA: TGCAGCGGGACCCGGGGCTCGAGGGGGGAGACCCAGTACTTC.

By sample share, this clonotype is medium-sized. The gene calls are TRBV19 and TRBJ1-5, with 10 bases fitting TRBD1. The CDR3 is 14 amino acids. Trimming took 9 bases from V and 2 from J; bases not matched to a gene: 4. Germline CDR1 reads LNHDA; CDR2 reads SQIVND (reference sequence). Written as DNA, the CDR3 is TGTGCCAGCAGTGGGACAGGGGGCAATCAGCCCCAGCATTTT. Its translation is CASSGTGGNQPQHF.

J is TRBJ1-2 and V is TRBV7-2; D gene uncertain. CDR1 SGHTA and CDR2 FQGNSA come from the germline V gene. The length of the CDR3 is 13 residues. V was shortened by 1 base and J by 5 bases, with 8 bases between the two germline ends. The CDR3 is CASSLERPYGYTF. As DNA, the CDR3 is TGTGCCAGCAGCTTAGAACGGCCATATGGCTACACCTTC.